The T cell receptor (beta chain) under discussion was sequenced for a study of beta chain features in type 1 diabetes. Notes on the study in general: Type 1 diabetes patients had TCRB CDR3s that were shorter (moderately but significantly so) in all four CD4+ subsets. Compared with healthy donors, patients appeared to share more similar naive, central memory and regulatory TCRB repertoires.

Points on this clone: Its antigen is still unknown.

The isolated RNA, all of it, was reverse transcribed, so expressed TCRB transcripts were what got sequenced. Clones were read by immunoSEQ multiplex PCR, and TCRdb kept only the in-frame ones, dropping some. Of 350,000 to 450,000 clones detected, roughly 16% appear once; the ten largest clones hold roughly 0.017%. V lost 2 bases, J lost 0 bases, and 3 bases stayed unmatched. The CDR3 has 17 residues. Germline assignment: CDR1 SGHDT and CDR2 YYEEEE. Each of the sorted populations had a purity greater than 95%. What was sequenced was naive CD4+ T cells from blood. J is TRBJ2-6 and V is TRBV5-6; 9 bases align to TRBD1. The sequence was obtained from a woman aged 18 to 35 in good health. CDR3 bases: TGTGCCAGCAGCTTTGCGGGACAGGGCTCTGGGGCCAACGTCCTGACTTTC. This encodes CASSFAGQGSGANVLTF.